This TCR beta chain comes out of a study of shared clonotypes between healthy human individuals. Naive CD8 populations comprised CD45RO-negative cells positively selected for CCR7, excluding terminally differentiated effector memory CD45RA+ cells. With 1 base removed from V and 3 bases from J, the gap between germline ends came to 13 bases. The CDR3 length is 16 residues. Germline CDR1 is GTSNPN and CDR2 is SVGIG (reference sequence). Using immunoSEQ multiplex PCR, the repertoire was profiled, and TCRdb retains in-frame clones only, with some absent. This sample has nearly 2 million clones, with roughly 94% found just once.

Source material: naive CD8+ T cells sorted from blood. The V and J genes are TRBV30 and TRBJ1-6, with D uncertain. This TCR came from a man between 18 and 29 years old in good health. The CDR3 is CAWSDDMTHYNSPLHF. The CDR3 region has the DNA TGTGCCTGGAGTGACGATATGACCCACTATAATTCACCCCTCCACTTT.